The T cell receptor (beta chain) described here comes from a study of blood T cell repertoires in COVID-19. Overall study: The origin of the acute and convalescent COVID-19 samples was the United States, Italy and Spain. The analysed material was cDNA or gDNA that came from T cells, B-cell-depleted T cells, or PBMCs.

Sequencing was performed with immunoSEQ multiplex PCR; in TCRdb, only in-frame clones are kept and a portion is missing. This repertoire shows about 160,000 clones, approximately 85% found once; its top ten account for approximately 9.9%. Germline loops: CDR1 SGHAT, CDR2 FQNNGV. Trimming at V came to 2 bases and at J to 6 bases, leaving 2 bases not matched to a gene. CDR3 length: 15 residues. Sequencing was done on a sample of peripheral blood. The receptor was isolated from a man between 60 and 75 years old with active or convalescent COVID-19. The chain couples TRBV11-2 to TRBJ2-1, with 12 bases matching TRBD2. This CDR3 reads CASSLRLAGANEQFF. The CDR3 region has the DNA TGTGCCAGCAGCTTACGACTAGCGGGAGCCAATGAGCAGTTCTTC.